The 25 T cell receptor beta chains below come from one sample, sequenced in a study of blood T cell repertoires in COVID-19. Produced via immunoSEQ multiplex PCR; TCRdb's table is partial and in-frame only. The repertoire holds 250,000 to 350,000 clones, 88% seen once, with 0.75% to 1% in the top ten. Sequenced material: PBMCs or T cells enriched from blood (not recorded which). These receptors originate from a woman in her 30s who had recovered from COVID-19.

DNA for the CDR3: TGCAGCGCCGACGCCGGGGGACAGGGACCAGATACGCAGTATTTT. Translation gives CSADAGGQGPDTQYF. The chain employs TRBV29-1 and TRBJ2-3; 9 nucleotides match TRBD1. CDR3 length: 15 amino acids. Germline V gene sequence: CDR1 SQVTM, CDR2 ANQGSEA. V gave up 7 bases and J gave up 4 bases; unmatched junction bases: 12.

The chain links TRBV6-2 or TRBV6-3 to TRBJ1-5, with 11 bases lining up with TRBD1. Trimming at V came to 2 bases and at J to 5 bases, leaving 5 bases not matched to a gene. The V gene's germline CDR1 is MNHEY and CDR2 SVGEGT. The CDR3 runs to 16 residues. CDR3 in amino acids: CASSYPGQGADQPQHF. CDR3 DNA: TGTGCCAGCAGTTACCCTGGACAGGGGGCGGATCAGCCCCAGCATTTT.

This clone was seen a single time. The chain joins TRBV7-6 to TRBJ1-5; no firm D call. CDR3 length equals 15 residues. The germline V and J ends were trimmed by 2 bases and 4 bases, with 12 bases remaining between them. The germline gives CDR1 SGHVS, CDR2 FNYEAQ. CDR3 residues: CASSLPVRGNQPQHF. The CDR3 DNA is TGTGCCAGCAGCTTACCGGTACGGGGAAATCAGCCCCAGCATTTT.

The chain is built from TRBV15 and TRBJ1-1; D not certain. V lost 0 bases and J lost 1, with 9 bases in between. This CDR3 spans 15 amino acids. CDR1 and CDR2 from the germline V gene are LNHNV and YYDKDF (reference sequence). Here the CDR3 reads CATSREGRENTEAFF. In DNA form, the CDR3 reads TGTGCCACCAGCAGAGAAGGGCGGGAGAACACTGAAGCTTTCTTT.

About this clone: The sample contains more than one DNA sequence encoding this CDR3. The rearrangement joins TRBV28 to TRBJ1-1; 9 bases map to TRBD1. This CDR3 is built from 13 residues. Per germline, CDR1 MDHEN and CDR2 SYDVKM. With V trimmed by 6 bases and J by 5 bases, 4 bases remained unmatched. DNA of the CDR3: TGTGCCAGCAGGATGACAGGGGGGACTGAAGCTTTCTTT. It translates to CASRMTGGTEAFF.

This clone is a singleton in its sample. The rearrangement joins TRBV28 to TRBJ1-1; TRBD1 is a possible D gene (6 bases). The V and J ends lost 1 base and 3 bases respectively, with 21 bases between them. This CDR3 has 18 amino acids. The germline V gene has CDR1 MDHEN and CDR2 SYDVKM. The CDR3 region is CASSLFGGRFPWDTEAFF. The CDR3 bases are TGTGCCAGCAGTTTATTCGGGGGGCGATTTCCATGGGACACTGAAGCTTTCTTT.

The V call is TRBV27, the J call TRBJ1-1; D unresolved. CDR1 and CDR2 (germline): MNHEY, SMNVEV (reference sequence). V lost 3 bases, J lost 8 bases, and 13 bases lay in between. The CDR3 is 13 amino acids. The CDR3: CASSFQADGEAFF. Here the CDR3 DNA reads TGTGCCAGCAGTTTCCAGGCAGACGGAGAAGCTTTCTTT.

The chain recombines TRBV5-4 with TRBJ2-5, with no clear D. This CDR3 is built from 13 residues. V shed 0 bases and J shed 3 bases, with 6 bases lying between them. The germline CDR1 and CDR2 sequences are SGHNT and YYREEE (reference sequence). CDR3 DNA: TGTGCCAGCAGCTTGGTATTTGAAGAGACCCAGTACTTC. Translated: CASSLVFEETQYF.

This clone was observed a handful of times. V gene TRBV28 combines with J gene TRBJ1-3; the match to TRBD1 covers 7 bases. This CDR3 is built from 15 residues. The V segment lost 2 bases and the J segment 0 bases; nucleotides outside the gene matches: 1. The V gene's germline CDR1 is MDHEN and CDR2 SYDVKM. As DNA, the CDR3 is TGTGCCAGCAGTTTACGACAGGGCTCTGGAAACACCATATATTTT. As protein: CASSLRQGSGNTIYF.

J is TRBJ1-4 and V is TRBV4-3, with D hard to call. The CDR3 has 15 amino acids. The ends were cut back, 1 base at V and 7 bases at J, with 13 bases in the middle. In germline, CDR1 is LGHNA, CDR2 YSLEER. CDR3 loop: CASSQGSGNGEKLFF. For the CDR3, the DNA is TGCGCCAGCAGCCAAGGGTCGGGGAATGGTGAAAAACTGTTTTTT.

The chain combines TRBV6-5 with TRBJ1-5; 11 positions match TRBD1. Germline-derived CDR1 and CDR2 are MNHEY and SVGAGI. The CDR3 spans 16 residues. Trimming cost V 3 bases and J 7 bases; bases outside gene matches: 8. The CDR3 nucleotides read TGTGCCAGCAGTTATTCTTCCCGGGACAGGGGGCAGCCCCAGCATTTT. Protein: CASSYSSRDRGQPQHF.

The rearrangement links TRBV9 to TRBJ2-7; 9 bases line up with TRBD1. Trimming took 2 bases from V and 4 from J; bases not matched to a gene: 16. The V gene's germline CDR1 is SGDLS and CDR2 YYNGEE. The CDR3 is 18 residues long. CDR3 in DNA: TGTGCCAGCAGCGTCGGCGCTATAACAGGGGGCGCGTTATACGAGCAGTACTTC. Translation: CASSVGAITGGALYEQYF.

V and J are TRBV4-1 and TRBJ2-3; D unresolved. This CDR3 is built from 16 residues. V lost 0 bases, J lost 3 bases, and 13 bases lay in between. Germline CDR1 is MGHRA and CDR2 is YSYEKL. The CDR3 loop is CASSQDHHPSTDTQYF. Written as DNA, the CDR3 is TGCGCCAGCAGCCAAGATCACCACCCGAGTACAGATACGCAGTATTTT.

This chain connects TRBV29-1 to TRBJ2-3; D gene ambiguous. Germline CDR1 SQVTM, CDR2 ANQGSEA. Trimming took 8 bases from V and 2 from J, leaving 5 bases between them. The CDR3 has 10 residues. CDR3 in DNA: TGCAGCACAGACACAGATACGCAGTATTTT. Its protein is CSTDTDTQYF.

The chain recombines TRBV5-1 with TRBJ1-2; the match to TRBD1 covers 7 bases. Trimming cost V 0 bases and J 5 bases; bases outside gene matches: 7. The CDR3 sequence is 15 residues long. Germline assignment: CDR1 SGHRS and CDR2 YFSETQ. The CDR3 region is CASSLETGTVYGYTF. CDR3 DNA sequence: TGCGCCAGCAGCTTGGAGACAGGGACTGTATATGGCTACACCTTC.

V usage is TRBV3-1 (or the pseudogene TRBV3-2) and J usage is TRBJ2-1; 10 nucleotides match TRBD2. The CDR3 length is 17 residues. J was trimmed by 8 bases and V by 4 bases; bases with no gene match: 14. Germline CDR1 LGHDT, CDR2 YNNKEL (reference sequence). The CDR3 reads CASSRTTTAGGGHEQFF. The CDR3 coding sequence is TGTGCCAGCAGCCGCACGACGACAGCGGGAGGGGGTCATGAGCAGTTCTTC.

The chain joins TRBV28 to TRBJ2-7, with 7 bases lining up with TRBD1. Trimming cost V 5 bases and J 6 bases; bases outside gene matches: 10. The germline V gene has CDR1 MDHEN and CDR2 SYDVKM. This CDR3 is built from 14 residues. Written as DNA, the CDR3 is TGTGCCAGCAGTCTGACCGGGACAGCTTCCGAGCAGTACTTC. This codes for CASSLTGTASEQYF. The full variable domain, completed using reference TRBV28 and TRBJ2-7, is DVKVTQSSRYLVKRTGEKVFLECVQDMDHENMFWYRQDPGLGLRLIYFSYDVKMKEKGDIPEGYSVSREKKERFSLILESASTNQTSMYLCASSLTGTASEQYFGPGTRLTVT.

This clone showed up just a few times. V is TRBV2 and J is TRBJ2-7; maybe TRBD1 (5 bases). This CDR3 contains 11 residues. V was pared by 4 bases and J by 7 bases, with 8 bases between. CDR1 and CDR2 (germline): SNHLY, FYNNEI. In DNA form, the CDR3 reads TGTGCCAGCAGTGTTTACAGGGAGCAGTACTTC. Its protein is CASSVYREQYF.

This chain joins TRBV5-1 and TRBJ1-2; tentative D call: TRBD1 (5 bases). The CDR3 runs 14 residues. Trimming removed 0 bases at V and 6 bases at J, with 12 bases between. Per the germline V gene, CDR1 is SGHRS and CDR2 is YFSETQ. CDR3 region: CASSLVGGTDGYTF. The CDR3 bases are TGCGCCAGCAGCTTGGTGGGGGGAACGGATGGCTACACCTTC. Supplemented by reference TRBV5-1 and TRBJ1-2, the full variable domain reads KAGVTQTPRYLIKTRGQQVTLSCSPISGHRSVSWYQQTPGQGLQFLFEYFSETQRNKGNFPGRFSGRQFSNSRSEMNVSTLELGDSALYLCASSLVGGTDGYTFGSGTRLTVV.

This chain uses TRBV27 with TRBJ2-3, with TRBD2 matching 14 bases. The CDR3 contains 17 residues. The V segment lost 3 bases and the J segment 4 bases; nucleotides outside the gene matches: 6. CDR1 is MNHEY and CDR2 is SMNVEV in the germline V gene (reference sequence). The CDR3 DNA sequence: TGTGCCAGCAGTTTGGGGACTAGCGGGAGAGGGGCAGATACGCAGTATTTT. This codes for CASSLGTSGRGADTQYF.

The gene calls are TRBV27 and TRBJ2-7, with D possibly matching TRBD2 (5 bases). Germline V gene lookup returns CDR1 MNHEY and CDR2 SMNVEV (reference sequence). V was shortened by 8 bases and J by 0 bases, with 17 bases between the two germline ends. The CDR3 spans 15 residues. CDR3 amino acids: CASSGRRGFSYEQYF. In DNA, the CDR3 is TGTGCCAGCTCGGGAAGGCGAGGGTTCTCCTACGAGCAGTACTTC.

The genes are TRBV6-5 and TRBJ1-2; unclear D gene. Per germline, CDR1 MNHEY and CDR2 SVGAGI. The CDR3 spans 14 residues. Trimming removed 7 bases from V and 0 bases from J, with 12 bases in between. The chain's CDR3 is CASTSGETNYGYTF. The CDR3 nucleotides are TGTGCCAGCACGAGTGGAGAGACTAACTATGGCTACACCTTC.

The chain has TRBV14 and TRBJ1-2, with D maybe TRBD1 (5 bases). V was pared by 5 bases and J by 7 bases, with 14 bases between. The CDR3 runs to 13 residues. Germline V lookup: CDR1 SGHDN, CDR2 FVKESK. CDR3 coding DNA: TGTGCCAGCAGCAGGACAAGAACGGTTGGCTACACCTTC. This gives the protein CASSRTRTVGYTF.

This chain connects TRBV7-9 to TRBJ2-7; a weak D match, TRBD2 (5 bases). There are 14 residues in the CDR3. V lost 0 bases and J 6 bases, leaving 12 bases between the germline ends. Germline-derived CDR1 and CDR2 are SEHNR and FQNEAQ (reference sequence). For the CDR3, the DNA is TGTGCCAGCAGCTTAGCCGAGGGTAAGGGCGAGCAGTACTTC. This sequence encodes CASSLAEGKGEQYF.

V is TRBV29-1 and J is TRBJ2-2, with 10 bases aligning to TRBD2. There are 15 residues in the CDR3. The V gene's germline CDR1 is SQVTM and CDR2 ANQGSEA. V lost 6 bases, J lost 1 base, and 5 bases stayed unmatched. As DNA, the CDR3 is TGCAGCGTCGGATGGACTAGCGGGAACACCGGGGAGCTGTTTTTT. Protein sequence: CSVGWTSGNTGELFF.